This T cell receptor (beta chain) was recovered during a study of cytomegalovirus exposure and HLA in healthy donors. J was trimmed by 2 bases and V by 7 bases; bases with no gene match: 8. This CDR3 region has 15 residues. Germline V lookup: CDR1 SNHLY, CDR2 FYNNEI. Amplification used 60 Vbeta primers and 13 Jbeta primers. TCRdb's copy holds only in-frame clones and misses some; the assay was immunoSEQ multiplex PCR. The sample records 60,000 to 70,000 clones, just over 65% being singletons. Sequences were obtained from PBMCs. This clonotype originated in a woman in her twenties or thirties in good health and CMV-seronegative. V and J are TRBV2 and TRBJ2-3; 8 positions match TRBD2. The CDR3 sequence: CASTLQAGATDTQYF. In DNA, the CDR3 is TGTGCCAGCACCTTACAAGCGGGGGCCACAGATACGCAGTATTTT.